These T cell receptor beta chains were read from a single sample in a study of T cells in localized non-small cell lung cancer. Repertoires were generated with immunoSEQ multiplex PCR, while TCRdb's copy carries only in-frame clones and drops some. Of 35,000 to 40,000 clones listed, 75% to 90% are singletons. Source: peripheral blood, taken before any cancer treatment. These receptors came from a man between 40 and 70 years old with stage I lung adenocarcinoma. CDR3s include the opening cysteine and the closing phenylalanine or tryptophan. Each record gives: CDR3 DNA, CDR3 protein, D gene, J gene, clone size, V gene. The D gene is left open where the match is weak. Where a row states a size, it is once, few, many or the class of an expanded clone; other rows omit it.

DNA: TGTGCCAGCAGAACCCTGGGTTCTCCCTACGAGCAGTACTTC; CDR3: CASRTLGSPYEQYF; D: .; J: TRBJ2-7; size: .; V: TRBV28
DNA: TGTGCCAGCAGTATCTCCTACAATGAGCAGTTCTTC; CDR3: CASSISYNEQFF; D: .; J: TRBJ2-1; size: once; V: TRBV5-4
DNA: TGTGCCAGCAGTGATACAGGGGGCCGGGAAAAACTGTTTTTT; CDR3: CASSDTGGREKLFF; D: TRBD1; J: TRBJ1-4; size: .; V: TRBV6-5
DNA: TGTGCCACCAGCAGAGTGGACCTAGGCTACGAGCAGTACTTC; CDR3: CATSRVDLGYEQYF; D: .; J: TRBJ2-7; size: .; V: TRBV15
DNA: TGTGCCACCAGCCGTGGCTTTGACACCGGGGAGCTGTTTTTT; CDR3: CATSRGFDTGELFF; D: .; J: TRBJ2-2; size: .; V: TRBV15
DNA: TGTGCCAGTACCGCCGCTGACTCCTACGAGCAGTACTTC; CDR3: CASTAADSYEQYF; D: .; J: TRBJ2-7; size: few; V: TRBV19
DNA: TGTGCCAGCAGTTTAGCGGGGGATTCCTACGAGCAGTACTTC; CDR3: CASSLAGDSYEQYF; D: TRBD2; J: TRBJ2-7; size: few; V: TRBV27
DNA: TGTGCCAGCAGCTTAGAGGCAGGGGTGCGCGGCTACACCTTC; CDR3: CASSLEAGVRGYTF; D: .; J: TRBJ1-2; size: .; V: TRBV11-2
DNA: TGTGCCACCAGCCGGTTACAGGGGCGAGGCACTGAAGCTTTCTTT; CDR3: CATSRLQGRGTEAFF; D: TRBD1; J: TRBJ1-1; size: .; V: TRBV15
DNA: TGTGCGAGCAAAGGGGGACAGGGGGAAAGTGGCTACACCTTC; CDR3: CASKGGQGESGYTF; D: TRBD1; J: TRBJ1-2; size: few; V: TRBV28
DNA: TGTGCCAGCAGTTTATTCCAGGATGAGACCCAGTACTTC; CDR3: CASSLFQDETQYF; D: .; J: TRBJ2-5; size: few; V: TRBV27
DNA: TGCGCCAGCAGCCAGGGAACAGGATTTTCAGGCTACGAGCAGTACTTC; CDR3: CASSQGTGFSGYEQYF; D: .; J: TRBJ2-7; size: .; V: TRBV5-1
DNA: TGCAGCGTGTGGACAGTCTCAGATACGCAGTATTTT; CDR3: CSVWTVSDTQYF; D: .; J: TRBJ2-3; size: .; V: TRBV29-1
DNA: TGCGCCAGCAGCTTGGGACCGACAGGGAACTCCTACGAGCAGTACTTC; CDR3: CASSLGPTGNSYEQYF; D: TRBD1; J: TRBJ2-7; size: .; V: TRBV5-1
DNA: TGCGCCAGCAGCTTGGACTACGAGCAGTACTTC; CDR3: CASSLDYEQYF; D: .; J: TRBJ2-7; size: .; V: TRBV5-1
DNA: TGTGCCAGCAGCCCTCGTAGTGGTAGATTTCAGCCCCAGCATTTT; CDR3: CASSPRSGRFQPQHF; D: .; J: TRBJ1-5; size: few; V: TRBV7-2
DNA: TGTGCCATCAGGACCCCCCGCGATGAGCAGTTCTTC; CDR3: CAIRTPRDEQFF; D: .; J: TRBJ2-1; size: .; V: TRBV10-3
DNA: TGCGCCAGCAGCTTGGATGTTCGTCAGCCCCAGCATTTT; CDR3: CASSLDVRQPQHF; D: .; J: TRBJ1-5; size: once; V: TRBV5-1
DNA: TGTGCCACTCAAAAGAAACTTATAGCCTCTGGGGCCAACGTCCTGACTTTC; CDR3: CATQKKLIASGANVLTF; D: .; J: TRBJ2-6; size: .; V: TRBV5-4
DNA: TGCGCCAGCAGCTTCTGGGACACCCCAGGAATGAACACTGAAGCTTTCTTT; CDR3: CASSFWDTPGMNTEAFF; D: .; J: TRBJ1-1; size: once; V: TRBV5-1
DNA: TGTGCCAGCAGCGTAGAACTAGCGGAGAACACCGGGGAGCTGTTTTTT; CDR3: CASSVELAENTGELFF; D: TRBD2; J: TRBJ2-2; size: .; V: TRBV9
DNA: TGTGCCAGCAGCCTAGCTAGCGGGAGGGCTGGGGTGGATACGCAGTATTTT; CDR3: CASSLASGRAGVDTQYF; D: TRBD2; J: TRBJ2-3; size: few; V: TRBV7-2
DNA: TGTGCCAGCAGCGCCGGGACGGCCTCCACTGGAAACACCATATATTTT; CDR3: CASSAGTASTGNTIYF; D: .; J: TRBJ1-3; size: .; V: TRBV5-4
DNA: TGTGCCAGCAGTTTTGCAGAGTATGGCTACACCTTC; CDR3: CASSFAEYGYTF; D: .; J: TRBJ1-2; size: few; V: TRBV28
DNA: TGTGCCAGCAGTCCCGAGGGCGGCGGCTCCTACGAGCAGTACTTC; CDR3: CASSPEGGGSYEQYF; D: .; J: TRBJ2-7; size: .; V: TRBV7-2
DNA: TGTGCCAGCAGCTCCCGGACAGGGACCCAAGAGACCCAGTACTTC; CDR3: CASSSRTGTQETQYF; D: TRBD1; J: TRBJ2-5; size: .; V: TRBV7-2
DNA: TGTGCCAGCAGTTTAAGCCCGGCTTCTGGAAACACCATATATTTT; CDR3: CASSLSPASGNTIYF; D: .; J: TRBJ1-3; size: .; V: TRBV27
DNA: TGTGCCAGCAGCCCGAGGGGATCGAATGAGCAGTTCTTC; CDR3: CASSPRGSNEQFF; D: .; J: TRBJ2-1; size: .; V: TRBV11-3
DNA: TGTGCCACCAGTCTTTTACAGGGCTCGGGCGGCTACACCTTC; CDR3: CATSLLQGSGGYTF; D: .; J: TRBJ1-2; size: .; V: TRBV15
DNA: TGTGCCAGCAGTCCCAGGGTAGGCACTGAAGCTTTCTTT; CDR3: CASSPRVGTEAFF; D: .; J: TRBJ1-1; size: once; V: TRBV6-1
DNA: TGTGCCAGCTCACCACCTGCTCCGATGGGCGGCGTCCTGGGGGAGCAGTACTTC; CDR3: CASSPPAPMGGVLGEQYF; D: .; J: TRBJ2-7; size: .; V: TRBV18
DNA: TGCAGCGTTTCCGGTGGGCGGTACTCCTACAATGAGCAGTTCTTC; CDR3: CSVSGGRYSYNEQFF; D: .; J: TRBJ2-1; size: .; V: TRBV29-1
DNA: TGTGCCAGCAGCTTGGTTAGTTCCTACGAGCAGTACTTC; CDR3: CASSLVSSYEQYF; D: .; J: TRBJ2-7; size: .; V: TRBV5-4
DNA: TGTGCCAGCAGCTGCTACGAGCAGTACTTC; CDR3: CASSCYEQYF; D: .; J: TRBJ2-7; size: .; V: TRBV11-3
DNA: TGTGCCAGCAGCCCTGGAGGGGTAGCGGAACTAGCCAAAAACATTCAGTACTTC; CDR3: CASSPGGVAELAKNIQYF; D: .; J: TRBJ2-4; size: .; V: TRBV14
DNA: TGTGCCAGCAGCCAGGCTGGGAATGAGCAGTTCTTC; CDR3: CASSQAGNEQFF; D: .; J: TRBJ2-1; size: .; V: TRBV7-9
DNA: TGTGCCAGCAGCTCCACAGGGTCTAATGAAAAACTGTTTTTT; CDR3: CASSSTGSNEKLFF; D: .; J: TRBJ1-4; size: .; V: TRBV28
DNA: TGTGCCAGCAGTTCTTTAGCGGGAGAGACCTACAATGAGCAGTTCTTC; CDR3: CASSSLAGETYNEQFF; D: TRBD2; J: TRBJ2-1; size: .; V: TRBV28
DNA: TGTGCCAGTAGTATTAATTCTCCGGGGGAGGGCCACAATGAGCAGTTCTTC; CDR3: CASSINSPGEGHNEQFF; D: TRBD2; J: TRBJ2-1; size: .; V: TRBV19
DNA: TGCGCCAGCAGCCAAGACTACTTCACAGATACGCAGTATTTT; CDR3: CASSQDYFTDTQYF; D: .; J: TRBJ2-3; size: .; V: TRBV4-3
DNA: TGTGCCAGCAGTTTATTCGGGGAGCTCGGAGCTTTCTTT; CDR3: CASSLFGELGAFF; D: .; J: TRBJ1-1; size: .; V: TRBV28
DNA: TGTGCCAGCAGCTTAGGGGGGCAGAACGGGGAGCTGTTTTTT; CDR3: CASSLGGQNGELFF; D: .; J: TRBJ2-2; size: once; V: TRBV7-2
DNA: TGCGCCAGCAGCCAAGGATGGGGAGGGTCCTACGAGCAGTACTTC; CDR3: CASSQGWGGSYEQYF; D: TRBD2; J: TRBJ2-7; size: once; V: TRBV4-3
DNA: TGTGCCAGCAGCTTGGGTAGCGGAGATCAGCCCCAGCATTTT; CDR3: CASSLGSGDQPQHF; D: .; J: TRBJ1-5; size: .; V: TRBV5-5
DNA: TGCGCCAGCAGCCTCCGCCGGACTAGCGGGAGTCATAATGAGCAGTTCTTC; CDR3: CASSLRRTSGSHNEQFF; D: TRBD2; J: TRBJ2-1; size: .; V: TRBV4-1
DNA: TGTGCCAGCCCAGACCGGCACGGAAACACCATATATTTT; CDR3: CASPDRHGNTIYF; D: .; J: TRBJ1-3; size: medium-sized; V: TRBV6-4
DNA: TGTGCCAGCAGCCAGGACAGAAACTATGGCTACACCTTC; CDR3: CASSQDRNYGYTF; D: .; J: TRBJ1-2; size: .; V: TRBV7-2